The 5 T cell receptor beta chains below come from one sample, sequenced in a study of blood T cell repertoires in COVID-19. Sequencing was performed with immunoSEQ multiplex PCR; in TCRdb, only in-frame clones are kept and a portion is missing. The table records around 160,000 clones, 90% of them present only once. Specimen: peripheral blood. These TCRs come from a man between 60 and 75 years old with active or convalescent COVID-19.

The chain uses TRBV5-6 and TRBJ2-2; 7 bases fit TRBD2. The V gene's germline CDR1 is SGHDT and CDR2 YYEEEE. This CDR3 has 16 residues. V lost 3 bases, J lost 1 base, and 6 bases stayed unmatched. CDR3 sequence reads: CASSSLGGRNTGELFF. The DNA of the CDR3 is TGTGCCAGCAGCTCCTTGGGGGGGAGGAACACCGGGGAGCTGTTTTTT.

The gene calls are TRBV29-1 and TRBJ2-2; 10 bases match TRBD2. V lost 4 bases and J lost 4; bases outside the gene matches: 9. Germline V gene data show CDR1 as SQVTM and CDR2 as ANQGSEA. The CDR3 sequence is 16 residues long. The CDR3 DNA reads as TGCAGCGTTGCAGCTAGCGGGAGCGGGGGCACCGGGGAGCTGTTTTTT. Its protein is CSVAASGSGGTGELFF.

V is TRBV24-1 and J is TRBJ2-3; a possible D gene is TRBD2 (6 bases). Per germline, CDR1 KGHDR and CDR2 SFDVKD. This CDR3 contains 14 residues. Trimming took off 2 bases at V and 5 bases at J, with 10 bases between the two ends. The CDR3 sequence: CATSDSGLKDTQYF. CDR3 DNA sequence: TGTGCCACCAGTGATTCCGGACTAAAAGATACGCAGTATTTT.

The chain has TRBV11-3 and TRBJ2-7; the D is unclear. Deletions cut 0 bases from V and 6 bases from J, with 9 bases between. CDR3 length: 13 amino acids. CDR1 is SGHNT, CDR2 YENEEA, per germline. In DNA, the CDR3 is TGTGCCAGCAGCTTAGATCAGGCAGGCGAGCAGTACTTC. Its translation: CASSLDQAGEQYF.

The count of this clone is one. This chain links TRBV6-5 with TRBJ2-7; tentatively, D is TRBD2 (5 bases). The length of the CDR3 is 13 residues. V was pared by 2 bases and J by 6 bases, with 11 bases between. Germline V lookup: CDR1 MNHEY, CDR2 SVGAGI. The chain's CDR3 is CASSYRWGAEQYF. Here the CDR3 DNA reads TGTGCCAGCAGTTACCGGTGGGGAGCCGAGCAGTACTTC.